This entry describes one T cell receptor (beta chain). This record belongs to a study of radiotherapy plus CTLA-4 blockade in lung cancer. With V trimmed by 2 bases and J by 5 bases, 14 bases remained unmatched. Germline values: CDR1 SGHTA, CDR2 FQGNSA. CDR3 length equals 18 residues. Libraries were prepared by immunoSEQ multiplex PCR; TCRdb keeps only in-frame clonotypes and omits some of them. The sample lists around 100,000 clones, around 84% occurring once. The V and J genes are TRBV7-2 and TRBJ2-2; 7 bases line up with TRBD2. The TCR comes from a human donor with non-small cell lung cancer that progressed on radiotherapy plus ipilimumab. Some clones in this sample may be carry-over from other donors' samples. Sequencing used peripheral blood, obtained from a patient treated with radiotherapy plus ipilimumab. The CDR3 protein is CASSLRRCGPGGTGELFF. The CDR3 region has the DNA TGTGCCAGCAGCTTAAGGAGGTGCGGGCCGGGGGGTACCGGGGAGCTGTTTTTT.